One and the same sample provided the 2 T cell receptor beta chains below, sequenced in a study of human T cells and chemical hapten exposure. Time point noted: patch test 1, 2 weeks after DPC sensitization. The treatment was: therapeutic diphenylcyclopropenone sensitization with weekly scalp DPC. TCRdb itself ran the RACE reads through MiXCR, one entry per CDR3 protein. The data show a few hundred thousand distinct CDR3 sequences, approximately 5% seen once. The source material was whole blood, sampled in connection with sensitization to the hapten diphenylcyclopropenone (DPC). The receptors originated from a woman between 50 and 59 years old with alopecia areata. Some clones in this sample may be carry-over from other donors' samples.

This clonotype occurred a few times. The chain links TRBV2 to TRBJ2-4, with TRBD1 identical over 9 bases. V shed 2 bases and J 9 bases; nucleotides not matched to a gene: 8. Germline-derived CDR1 and CDR2 are SNHLY and FYNNEI. This CDR3 contains 15 residues. In nucleotides, the CDR3 is TGTGCCAGCAGTGAAAGTGGGACAGGGTTTTTCATTCAGTACTTC. This codes for CASSESGTGFFIQYF.

This clonotype has only a few counts. The gene calls are TRBV12-3 or TRBV12-4 and TRBJ2-5, with unresolved D. The CDR3 loop spans 13 amino acids. V was shortened by 2 bases and J by 1 base, with 5 bases between the two germline ends. CDR3 nucleotide sequence: TGTGCCAGCAGTTTAAGGACCCAAGAGACCCAGTACTTC. This encodes CASSLRTQETQYF.